This T cell receptor beta chain is drawn from a study of cytomegalovirus exposure and HLA in healthy donors. Study as a whole: Later, an analysis reported that the 110 or so validation repertoires had used the same platform as the approximately 660 first-cohort repertoires.

The V and J ends lost 4 bases and 3 bases respectively, with 12 bases between them. The V gene's germline CDR1 is SGHDN and CDR2 FVKESK. The CDR3 has 15 residues. Study-wide results and limits: One later analysis, an examination of the approximately 130 validation repertoires, found that first-cohort TCR clusters tended to co-occur in them. Cytomegalovirus-associated TCR beta chains were listed, numbering 164. Per published reports, the classifier diagnosed cytomegalovirus status with high specificity and sensitivity.

Repertoires were generated with immunoSEQ multiplex PCR, while TCRdb's copy carries only in-frame clones and drops some. The sample records about 330,000 clones, 86% being singletons. Points on this clone: As yet, its antigen is unknown.

The sequencing sample was made of PBMCs. The TCR comes from a woman between 18 and 30 years old in good health and CMV-seronegative. The genes are TRBV14 and TRBJ2-2, with D possibly TRBD2 on 5 matching bases. The CDR3, as DNA: TGTGCCAGCAGCCCCCGGACTGCCGACACCGGGGAGCTGTTTTTT. This translates into CASSPRTADTGELFF.